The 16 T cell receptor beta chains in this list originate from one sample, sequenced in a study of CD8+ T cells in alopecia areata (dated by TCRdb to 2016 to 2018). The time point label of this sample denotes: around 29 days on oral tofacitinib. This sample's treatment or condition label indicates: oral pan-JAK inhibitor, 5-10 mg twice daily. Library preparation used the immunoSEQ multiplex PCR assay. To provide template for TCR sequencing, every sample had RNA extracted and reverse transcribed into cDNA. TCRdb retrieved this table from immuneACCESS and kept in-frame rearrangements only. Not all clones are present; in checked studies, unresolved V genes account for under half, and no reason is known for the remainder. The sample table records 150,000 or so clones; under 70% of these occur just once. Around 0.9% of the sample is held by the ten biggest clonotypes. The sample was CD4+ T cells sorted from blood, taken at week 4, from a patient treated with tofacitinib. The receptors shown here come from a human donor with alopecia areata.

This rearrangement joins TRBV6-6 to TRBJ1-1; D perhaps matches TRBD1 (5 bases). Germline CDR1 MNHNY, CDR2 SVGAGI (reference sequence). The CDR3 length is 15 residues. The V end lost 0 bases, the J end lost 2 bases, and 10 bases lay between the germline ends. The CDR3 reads CASSYSTGRNTEAFF. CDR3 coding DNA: TGTGCCAGCAGTTACTCGACGGGGCGCAACACTGAAGCTTTCTTT.

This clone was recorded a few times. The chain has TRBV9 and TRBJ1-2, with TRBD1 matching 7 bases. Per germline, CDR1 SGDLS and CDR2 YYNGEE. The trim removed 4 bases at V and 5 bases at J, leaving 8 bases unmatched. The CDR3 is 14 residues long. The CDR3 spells CASSPRQGIYGYTF. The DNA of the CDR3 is TGTGCCAGCAGCCCCCGACAGGGAATTTATGGCTACACCTTC.

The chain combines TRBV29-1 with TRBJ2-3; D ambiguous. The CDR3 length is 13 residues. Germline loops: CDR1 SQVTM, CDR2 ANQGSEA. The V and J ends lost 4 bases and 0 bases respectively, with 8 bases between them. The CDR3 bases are TGCAGCGTTGTGGGCGGTAGCACAGATACGCAGTATTTT. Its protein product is CSVVGGSTDTQYF.

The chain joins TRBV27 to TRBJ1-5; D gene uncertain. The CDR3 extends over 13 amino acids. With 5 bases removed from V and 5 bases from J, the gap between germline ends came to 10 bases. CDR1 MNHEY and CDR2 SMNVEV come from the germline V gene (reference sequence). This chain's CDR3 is CASSPLAHQPQHF. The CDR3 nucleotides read TGTGCCAGCAGTCCGCTCGCACATCAGCCCCAGCATTTT.

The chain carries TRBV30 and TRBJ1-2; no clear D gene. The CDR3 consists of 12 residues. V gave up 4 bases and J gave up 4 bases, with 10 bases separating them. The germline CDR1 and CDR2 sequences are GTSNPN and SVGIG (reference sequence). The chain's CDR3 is CAWIQTPYGYTF. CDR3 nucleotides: TGTGCCTGGATTCAGACTCCCTATGGCTACACCTTC.

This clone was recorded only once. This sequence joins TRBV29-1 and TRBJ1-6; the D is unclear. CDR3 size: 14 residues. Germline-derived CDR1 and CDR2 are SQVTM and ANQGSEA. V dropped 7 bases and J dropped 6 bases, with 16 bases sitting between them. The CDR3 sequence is CSASTGMGNSPLHF. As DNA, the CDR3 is TGCAGCGCCTCTACCGGGATGGGTAATTCACCCCTCCACTTT. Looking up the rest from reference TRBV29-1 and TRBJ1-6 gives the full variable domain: SAVISQKPSRDICQRGTSLTIQCQVDSQVTMMFWYRQQPGQSLTLIATANQGSEATYESGFVIDKFPISRPNLTFSTLTVSNMSPEDSSIYLCSASTGMGNSPLHFGNGTRLTVT.

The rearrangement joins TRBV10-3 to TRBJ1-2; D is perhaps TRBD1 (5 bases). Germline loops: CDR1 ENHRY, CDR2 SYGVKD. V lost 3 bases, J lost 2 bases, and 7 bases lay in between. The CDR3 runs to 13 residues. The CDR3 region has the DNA TGTGCCATCAGTGATGGGGGGAACTATGGCTACACCTTC. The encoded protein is CAISDGGNYGYTF.

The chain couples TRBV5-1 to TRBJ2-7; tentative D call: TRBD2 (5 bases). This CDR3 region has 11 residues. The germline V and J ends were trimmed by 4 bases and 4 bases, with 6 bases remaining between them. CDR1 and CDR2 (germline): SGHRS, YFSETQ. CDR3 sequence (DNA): TGCGCCAGCAGCCGGGAATACGAGCAGTACTTC. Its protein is CASSREYEQYF.

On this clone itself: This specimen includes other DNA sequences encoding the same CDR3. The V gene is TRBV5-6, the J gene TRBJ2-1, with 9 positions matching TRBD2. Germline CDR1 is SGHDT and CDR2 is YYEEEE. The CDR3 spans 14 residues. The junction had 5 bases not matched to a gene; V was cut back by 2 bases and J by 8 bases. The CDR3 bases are TGTGCCAGCAGCTTCCCTAGCGGGGTCTATGAGCAGTTCTTC. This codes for CASSFPSGVYEQFF.

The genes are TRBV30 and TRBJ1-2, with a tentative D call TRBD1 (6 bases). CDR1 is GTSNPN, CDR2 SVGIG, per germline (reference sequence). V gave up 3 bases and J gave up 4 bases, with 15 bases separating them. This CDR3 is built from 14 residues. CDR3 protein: CAWRSVGTSYGYTF. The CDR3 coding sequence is TGTGCCTGGAGAAGCGTGGGGACAAGCTATGGCTACACCTTC.

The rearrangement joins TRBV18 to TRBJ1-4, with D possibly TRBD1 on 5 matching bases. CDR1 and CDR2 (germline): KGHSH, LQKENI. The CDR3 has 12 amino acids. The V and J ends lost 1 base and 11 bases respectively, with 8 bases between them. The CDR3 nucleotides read TGTGCCAGCTCACCACTTCGGGGCAAACTGTTTTTT. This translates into CASSPLRGKLFF.

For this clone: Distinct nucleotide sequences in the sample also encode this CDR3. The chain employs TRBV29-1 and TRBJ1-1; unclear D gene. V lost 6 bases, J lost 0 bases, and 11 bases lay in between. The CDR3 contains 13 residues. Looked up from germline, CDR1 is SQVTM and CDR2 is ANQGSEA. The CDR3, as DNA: TGCAGCGTCAGAGGGCAGCTGAACACTGAAGCTTTCTTT. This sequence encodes CSVRGQLNTEAFF.

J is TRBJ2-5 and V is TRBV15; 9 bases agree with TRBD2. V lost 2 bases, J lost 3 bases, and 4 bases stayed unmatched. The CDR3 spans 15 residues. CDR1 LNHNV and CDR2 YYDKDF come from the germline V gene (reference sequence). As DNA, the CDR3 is TGTGCCACCAGCAGAAGACGGACTAGCGAAGAGACCCAGTACTTC. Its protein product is CATSRRRTSEETQYF.

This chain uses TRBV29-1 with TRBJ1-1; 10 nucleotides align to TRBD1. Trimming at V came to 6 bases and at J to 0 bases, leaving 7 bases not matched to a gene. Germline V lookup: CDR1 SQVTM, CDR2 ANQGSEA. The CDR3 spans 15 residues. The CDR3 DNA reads TGCAGCGTATCCAGACAGGGGGCGGTGAACACTGAAGCTTTCTTT. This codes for CSVSRQGAVNTEAFF.

The CDR3, as DNA: TGTGCCAGCGGGCCAGACTACGAGCAGTACTTC. Translating gives CASGPDYEQYF. The chain links TRBV6-5 to TRBJ2-7; no firm D call. This CDR3 is 11 amino acids long. V gave up 8 bases and J gave up 3 bases, with 8 bases separating them. Germline loops: CDR1 MNHEY, CDR2 SVGAGI.

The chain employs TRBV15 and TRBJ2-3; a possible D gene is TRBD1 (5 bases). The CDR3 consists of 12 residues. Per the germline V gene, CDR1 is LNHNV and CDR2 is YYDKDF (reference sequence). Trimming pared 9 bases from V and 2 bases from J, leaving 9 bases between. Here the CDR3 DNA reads TGTGCCACTAACAGGATCACAGATACGCAGTATTTT. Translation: CATNRITDTQYF.